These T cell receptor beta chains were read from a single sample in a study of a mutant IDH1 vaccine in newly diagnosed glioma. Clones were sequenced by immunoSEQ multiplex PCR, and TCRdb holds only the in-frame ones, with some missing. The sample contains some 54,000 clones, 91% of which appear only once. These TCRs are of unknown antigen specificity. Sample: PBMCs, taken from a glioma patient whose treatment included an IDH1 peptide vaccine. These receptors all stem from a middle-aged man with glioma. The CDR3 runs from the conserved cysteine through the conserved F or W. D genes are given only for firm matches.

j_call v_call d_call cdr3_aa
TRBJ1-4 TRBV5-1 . CASRTQSDEKLFF
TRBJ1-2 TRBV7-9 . CASSEDRYYGYTF
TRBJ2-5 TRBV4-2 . CASSHPGDQETQYF
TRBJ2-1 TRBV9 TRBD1 CASSLGTGSYNEQFF
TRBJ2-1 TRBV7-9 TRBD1 CASRTGQGGEFF
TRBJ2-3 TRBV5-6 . CASSRITDTQYF
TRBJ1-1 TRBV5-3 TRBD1 CARSGETGSGSEAFF
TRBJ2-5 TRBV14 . CASSQDLRVTQYF
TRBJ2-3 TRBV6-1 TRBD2 CASRGLAASTDTQYF
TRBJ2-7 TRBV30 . CAWSVSWVGMQYF
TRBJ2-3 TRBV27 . CASTQEGGTDTQYF
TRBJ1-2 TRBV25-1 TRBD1 CASSELAQGDGYTF
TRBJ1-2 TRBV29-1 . CSVFSANYGYTF
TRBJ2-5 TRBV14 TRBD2 CASSPRSGGRETQYF
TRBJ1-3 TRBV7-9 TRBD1 CASSLAGTGASSGNTIYF
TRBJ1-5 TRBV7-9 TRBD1 CASSLGTGFNQPQHF
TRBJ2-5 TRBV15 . CATSALRGVQETQYF
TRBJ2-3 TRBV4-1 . CASSRPGGLSDTQYF
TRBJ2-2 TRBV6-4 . CASSVEGRTGELFF
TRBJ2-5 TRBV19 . CASSIGGSQETQYF